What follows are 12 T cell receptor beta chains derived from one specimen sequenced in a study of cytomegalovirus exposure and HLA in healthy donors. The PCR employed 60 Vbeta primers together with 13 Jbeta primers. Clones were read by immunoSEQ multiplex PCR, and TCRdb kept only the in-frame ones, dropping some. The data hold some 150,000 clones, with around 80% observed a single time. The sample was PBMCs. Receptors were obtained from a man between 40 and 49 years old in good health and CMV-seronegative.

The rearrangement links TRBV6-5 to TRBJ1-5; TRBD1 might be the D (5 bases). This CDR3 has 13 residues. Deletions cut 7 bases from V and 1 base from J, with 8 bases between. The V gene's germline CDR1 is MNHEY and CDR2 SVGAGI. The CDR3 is CASMGGSNQPQHF. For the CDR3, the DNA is TGTGCCAGCATGGGGGGAAGCAATCAGCCCCAGCATTTT.

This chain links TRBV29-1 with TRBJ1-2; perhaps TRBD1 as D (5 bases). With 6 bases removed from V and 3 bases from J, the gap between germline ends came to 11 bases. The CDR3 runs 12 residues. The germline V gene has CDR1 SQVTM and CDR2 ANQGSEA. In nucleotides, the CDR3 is TGCAGCGTGGGGGGGGGTTACTATGGCTACACCTTC. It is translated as CSVGGGYYGYTF.

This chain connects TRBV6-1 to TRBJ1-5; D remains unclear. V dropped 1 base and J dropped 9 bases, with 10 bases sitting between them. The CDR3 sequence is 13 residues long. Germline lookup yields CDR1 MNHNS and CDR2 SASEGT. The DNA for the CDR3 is TGTGCCAGCAGTGAAGTGGCGCAGGCGCCCCAGCATTTT. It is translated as CASSEVAQAPQHF.

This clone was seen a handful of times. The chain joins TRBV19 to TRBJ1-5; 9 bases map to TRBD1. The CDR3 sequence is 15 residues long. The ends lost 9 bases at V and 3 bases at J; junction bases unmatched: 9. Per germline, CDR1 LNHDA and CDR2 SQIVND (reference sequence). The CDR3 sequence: CASSLDRGYNQPQHF. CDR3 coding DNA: TGTGCCAGCAGCCTGGACAGGGGTTACAATCAGCCCCAGCATTTT.

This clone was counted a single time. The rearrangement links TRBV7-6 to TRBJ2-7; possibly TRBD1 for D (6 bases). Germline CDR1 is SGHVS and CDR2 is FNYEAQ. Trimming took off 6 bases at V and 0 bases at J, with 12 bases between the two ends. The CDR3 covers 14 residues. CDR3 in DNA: TGTGCCAGCAGTACCCGGGACAACTCCTACGAGCAGTACTTC. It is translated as CASSTRDNSYEQYF.

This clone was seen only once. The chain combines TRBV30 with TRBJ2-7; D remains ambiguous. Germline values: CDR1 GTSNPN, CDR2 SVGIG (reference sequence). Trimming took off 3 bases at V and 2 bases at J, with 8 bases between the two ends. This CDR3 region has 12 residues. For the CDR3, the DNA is TGTGCCTGGAGAATTGGCCCCTACGAGCAGTACTTC. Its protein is CAWRIGPYEQYF.

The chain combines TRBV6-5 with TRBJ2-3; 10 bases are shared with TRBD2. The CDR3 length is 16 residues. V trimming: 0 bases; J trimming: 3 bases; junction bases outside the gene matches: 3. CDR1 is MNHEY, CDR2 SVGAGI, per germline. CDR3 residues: CASSYSPSGGTDTQYF. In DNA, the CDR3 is TGTGCCAGCAGTTACTCCCCTAGCGGGGGAACAGATACGCAGTATTTT.

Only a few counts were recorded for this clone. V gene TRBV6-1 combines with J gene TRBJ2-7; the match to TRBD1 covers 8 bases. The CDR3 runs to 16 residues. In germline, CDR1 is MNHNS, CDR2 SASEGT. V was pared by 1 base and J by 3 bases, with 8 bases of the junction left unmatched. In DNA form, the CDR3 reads TGTGCCAGCAGTGAAGTTGGGGACAGGTCAATCTACGAGCAGTACTTC. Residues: CASSEVGDRSIYEQYF.

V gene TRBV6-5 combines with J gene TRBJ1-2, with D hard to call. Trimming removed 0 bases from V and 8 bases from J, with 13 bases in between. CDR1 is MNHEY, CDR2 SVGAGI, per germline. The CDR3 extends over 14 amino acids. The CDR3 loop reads CASSYSLSERGYTF. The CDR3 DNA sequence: TGTGCCAGCAGTTACTCGTTAAGCGAACGCGGCTACACCTTC.

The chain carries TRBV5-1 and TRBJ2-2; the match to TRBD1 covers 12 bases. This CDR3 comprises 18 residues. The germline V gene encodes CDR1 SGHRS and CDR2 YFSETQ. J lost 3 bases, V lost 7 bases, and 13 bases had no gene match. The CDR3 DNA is TGCGCCAGCGGAGGATCCCGGGACAGGGGGCTCTACACCGGGGAGCTGTTTTTT. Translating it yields CASGGSRDRGLYTGELFF.

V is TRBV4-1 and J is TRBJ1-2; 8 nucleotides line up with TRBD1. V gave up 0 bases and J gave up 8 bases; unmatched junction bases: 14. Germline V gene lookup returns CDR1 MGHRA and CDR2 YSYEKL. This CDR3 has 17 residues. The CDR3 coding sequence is TGCGCCAGCAGCCAAGAATGGGGGATACAGGGGGATCGGGGCTACACCTTC. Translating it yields CASSQEWGIQGDRGYTF.

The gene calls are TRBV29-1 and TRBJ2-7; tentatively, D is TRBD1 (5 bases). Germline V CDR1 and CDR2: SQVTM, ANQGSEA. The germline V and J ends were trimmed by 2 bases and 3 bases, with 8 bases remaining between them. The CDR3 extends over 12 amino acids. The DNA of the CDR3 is TGCAGCGTTGAATTTGACAGCTACGAGCAGTACTTC. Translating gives CSVEFDSYEQYF.